One sample yielded the 14 T cell receptor beta chains listed below, sequenced in a study of Ad26.COV2.S vaccination and SARS-CoV-2 variants. Treatment described: roughly 18 received Ad26.COV2.S at low or high dose, single or two shots; several received placebo; per-sample allocation not given. Material that was analyzed had been drawn on day 63 after the first vaccine or placebo injection. Assay used: immunoSEQ multiplex PCR; TCRdb lists only in-frame clones, some missing. The table shows more than 350,000 clones, with 90% occurring only once. The sequences come from peripheral blood, collected in a trial of Ad26.COV2.S vaccine versus placebo. The receptors originated from a person aged 18-65 years who received the Ad26.COV2.S COVID-19 vaccine or a placebo.

J is TRBJ1-1 and V is TRBV30; D might be TRBD1 (5 bases). The germline V gene encodes CDR1 GTSNPN and CDR2 SVGIG (reference sequence). Trimming took off 1 base at V and 11 bases at J, with 14 bases between the two ends. The CDR3 has 12 residues. Here the CDR3 reads CAWSAGSHGAFF. The DNA of the CDR3 is TGTGCCTGGAGTGCAGGGTCCCACGGGGCTTTCTTT.

V and J are TRBV6-2 or TRBV6-3 and TRBJ1-5, with TRBD1 matching over 8 bases. Germline V gene sequence: CDR1 MNHEY, CDR2 SVGEGT. After removal of 5 bases from V and 5 bases from J, the junction contained 11 bases not matched to a gene. The CDR3 covers 16 residues. The CDR3, as DNA: TGTGCCAGCAGTCGCCCCTCCCGGACAGGGTATCAGCCCCAGCATTTT. Translation: CASSRPSRTGYQPQHF.

The rearrangement links TRBV5-3 to TRBJ1-3, with D hard to call. TRBV5-3 is placed among ORFs of uncertain function. The CDR3 is 16 amino acids. The V gene lost 0 bases and the J gene lost 0 bases, with 10 bases spanning the gap. CDR3 nucleotide sequence: TGTGCCAGAAGCTTGGTCGAGGTTTGCTCTGGAAACACCATATATTTT. Encoded protein: CARSLVEVCSGNTIYF.

The CDR3 DNA sequence: TGTGCCAGCAGTTACTCGGACTGGGGGACGTACGAGCAGTACTTC. Amino acid sequence: CASSYSDWGTYEQYF. This chain connects TRBV6-5 to TRBJ2-7; D might be TRBD1 or TRBD2, each matching 5 bases. The CDR3 has 15 amino acids. The germline CDR1 and CDR2 sequences are MNHEY and SVGAGI. The V end lost 0 bases, the J end lost 4 bases, and 13 bases lay between the germline ends.

CDR3 DNA: TGTGCCAGCAGCCCCCGGACTAGCGGGAGGGCCAGTGAGCAGTTCTTC. It codes for CASSPRTSGRASEQFF. This chain joins TRBV9 and TRBJ2-1; 15 bases are a match to TRBD2. With 4 bases clipped from V and 9 bases from J, the junction kept 8 bases outside the gene matches. CDR3 length: 16 residues. CDR1 is SGDLS, CDR2 YYNGEE, per germline.

This clone was observed a few times. The chain carries TRBV9 and TRBJ1-4; TRBD1 matches 8 bases. The CDR3 totals 16 residues. Germline V gene sequence: CDR1 SGDLS, CDR2 YYNGEE. Germline trimming cut 0 bases from V and 7 bases from J; bases unmatched to any gene: 8. The CDR3 region is CASSVGIRGQGEKLFF. The CDR3 DNA is TGTGCCAGCAGCGTAGGGATCAGGGGGCAGGGTGAAAAACTGTTTTTT.

The rearrangement uses TRBV7-3 and TRBJ2-2, with D possibly being TRBD2 (6 bases). Trimming pared 3 bases from V and 6 bases from J, leaving 11 bases between. There are 14 residues in the CDR3. Germline CDR1 reads SGHTA; CDR2 reads FQGTGA. CDR3 amino acids: CASSLTGEAGELFF. In DNA, the CDR3 is TGTGCCAGCAGCTTGACGGGAGAGGCCGGGGAGCTGTTTTTT.

V gene TRBV19 combines with J gene TRBJ1-2; no reliable D call. The CDR3 extends over 14 amino acids. The germline V gene has CDR1 LNHDA and CDR2 SQIVND (reference sequence). V was clipped by 6 bases and J by 5 bases, with 16 bases between them. CDR3 bases: TGTGCCAGTAGCCCAATCGACCGCTCTTATGGCTACACCTTC. This codes for CASSPIDRSYGYTF.

This clone was seen once. The chain links TRBV7-9 to TRBJ2-7, with D hard to call. The CDR3 is made up of 13 amino acids. V lost 3 bases and J lost 0, with 6 bases in between. Germline V CDR1 and CDR2: SEHNR, FQNEAQ (reference sequence). CDR3 loop: CASSFLGSYEQYF. The CDR3 DNA sequence: TGTGCCAGCAGCTTTTTAGGCTCCTACGAGCAGTACTTC.

This chain links TRBV5-1 with TRBJ2-5; D gene unclear. The CDR3 spans 13 residues. Trimming shortened V by 0 bases and J by 3 bases, and 6 bases separated the two germline ends. Germline CDR1 SGHRS, CDR2 YFSETQ. The CDR3 is CASSLGAEETQYF. In DNA, the CDR3 is TGCGCCAGCAGCTTGGGCGCCGAAGAGACCCAGTACTTC. The whole variable domain, filled in from reference TRBV5-1 and TRBJ2-5, reads KAGVTQTPRYLIKTRGQQVTLSCSPISGHRSVSWYQQTPGQGLQFLFEYFSETQRNKGNFPGRFSGRQFSNSRSEMNVSTLELGDSALYLCASSLGAEETQYFGPGTRLLVL.

The chain couples TRBV6-4 to TRBJ2-1; 11 bases line up with TRBD2. The CDR3 totals 17 residues. J gave up 4 bases and V 6 bases, and 11 bases lay outside the gene matches. Germline V gene data show CDR1 as MRHNA and CDR2 as SNTAGT. The chain's CDR3 is CASRAGPSGRTYNEQFF. The CDR3 region has the DNA TGTGCCAGCAGAGCCGGACCTAGCGGGAGGACTTACAATGAGCAGTTCTTC.

This sequence joins TRBV25-1 and TRBJ1-2; D might be TRBD1 (5 bases). This CDR3 has 14 amino acids. Germline CDR1 MGHDK, CDR2 SYGVNS. The V end was cut by 3 bases, the J end by 2 bases, with 10 bases between. CDR3 DNA sequence: TGTGCCAGCAGTGAGCATGGGGACAACTATGGCTACACCTTC. This codes for CASSEHGDNYGYTF.

This clone was found once. The genes are TRBV6-4 and TRBJ1-2; D is possibly TRBD1 (6 bases). Germline-derived CDR1 and CDR2 are MRHNA and SNTAGT. The length of the CDR3 is 16 residues. Trimming took off 3 bases at V and 2 bases at J, with 16 bases between the two ends. CDR3 DNA: TGTGCCAGCAGTGAGAACTGGGAGGGACACAACTATGGCTACACCTTC. Translated: CASSENWEGHNYGYTF.

The V gene is TRBV27, the J gene TRBJ2-7; no definite D call. Looked up from germline, CDR1 is MNHEY and CDR2 is SMNVEV (reference sequence). The length of the CDR3 is 14 residues. V lost 3 bases and J lost 3, with 12 bases in between. The CDR3 bases are TGTGCCAGCAGTTTGGTCCCTCTACACTACGAGCAGTACTTC. Its protein product is CASSLVPLHYEQYF.